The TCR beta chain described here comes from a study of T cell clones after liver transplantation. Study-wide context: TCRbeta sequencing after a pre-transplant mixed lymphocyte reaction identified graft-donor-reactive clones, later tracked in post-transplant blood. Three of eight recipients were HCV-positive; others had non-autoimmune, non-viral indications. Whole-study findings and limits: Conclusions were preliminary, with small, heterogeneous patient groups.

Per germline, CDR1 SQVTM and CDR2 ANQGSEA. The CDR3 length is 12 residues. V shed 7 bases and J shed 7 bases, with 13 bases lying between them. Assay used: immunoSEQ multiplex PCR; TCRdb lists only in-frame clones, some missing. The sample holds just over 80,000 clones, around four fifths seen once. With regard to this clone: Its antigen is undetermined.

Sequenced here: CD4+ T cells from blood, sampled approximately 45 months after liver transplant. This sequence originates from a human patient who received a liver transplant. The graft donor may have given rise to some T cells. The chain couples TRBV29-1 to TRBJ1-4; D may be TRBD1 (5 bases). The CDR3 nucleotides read TGCAGCGCAACAGGTGGGGGTGAAAAACTGTTTTTT. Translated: CSATGGGEKLFF.